One sample yielded the 7 T cell receptor beta chains listed below, sequenced in a study of T cell responses to AZD1222 COVID-19 vaccine. Some clones are missing from TCRdb's copy, which holds only in-frame ones; the method was immunoSEQ multiplex PCR. In the table there are 75,000 to 80,000 clones, roughly nine tenths of which are singletons. The specimen was peripheral blood, collected 28 days after the second AZD1222 dose. The receptor source for this set is an adult who received the AZD1222 COVID-19 vaccine.

The CDR3 is CASSPTGLVNTQYF. The DNA for the CDR3 is TGTGCCAGCAGCCCAACAGGACTAGTTAATACGCAGTATTTT. The genes are TRBV7-3 and TRBJ2-3; 7 positions agree with TRBD2. V shed 5 bases, J shed 7 bases, and the junction held 9 bases outside the gene matches. CDR3 length: 14 amino acids. The germline V gene has CDR1 SGHTA and CDR2 FQGTGA. Variable domain in full (rest from reference TRBV7-3 and TRBJ2-3): GAGVSQTPSNKVTEKGKYVELRCDPISGHTALYWYRQSLGQGPEFLIYFQGTGAADDSGLPNDRFFAVRPEGSVSTLKIQRTERGDSAVYLCASSPTGLVNTQYFGPGTRLTVL.

The CDR3 region is CASSQGTGYNQPQHF. The CDR3 bases are TGTGCCAGCAGCCAAGGGACAGGCTACAATCAGCCCCAGCATTTT. This chain uses TRBV3-1 (or the pseudogene TRBV3-2) with TRBJ1-5; 7 bases match TRBD1. CDR1 LGHDT and CDR2 YNNKEL come from the germline V gene (reference sequence). This CDR3 contains 15 residues. Germline trimming cut 1 base from V and 3 bases from J; bases unmatched to any gene: 3.

The CDR3 is CASSPLQGVYQPQHF. DNA for the CDR3: TGTGCCAGCAGTCCTCTCCAGGGGGTTTATCAGCCCCAGCATTTT. This chain uses TRBV28 with TRBJ1-5, with 7 bases that match TRBD1. This CDR3 is built from 15 residues. Germline V gene data show CDR1 as MDHEN and CDR2 as SYDVKM. V dropped 5 bases and J dropped 5; count of bases not matched to a gene: 9.

The V and J genes are TRBV30 and TRBJ2-7, with D possibly TRBD1 on 6 matching bases. Germline V CDR1 and CDR2: GTSNPN, SVGIG (reference sequence). The V end was cut by 4 bases, the J end by 7 bases, with 17 bases between. The CDR3 is 13 amino acids. Written as DNA, the CDR3 is TGTGCCTGGACTGGACAGACCCCTCGGGAGCAGTACTTC. Translated: CAWTGQTPREQYF.

The chain links TRBV2 to TRBJ2-6, with 11 bases fitting TRBD1. The germline V gene encodes CDR1 SNHLY and CDR2 FYNNEI. The CDR3 contains 15 residues. Trimming at V came to 8 bases and at J to 1 base, leaving 1 base not matched to a gene. CDR3 in amino acids: CASGQGASGANVLTF. In DNA form, the CDR3 reads TGTGCCAGCGGACAGGGGGCGTCTGGGGCCAACGTCCTGACTTTC.

The V gene is TRBV5-4, the J gene TRBJ2-7, with 10 bases identical to TRBD2. J lost 0 bases, V lost 5 bases, and 5 bases had no gene match. This CDR3 is 15 amino acids long. The germline CDR1 and CDR2 sequences are SGHNT and YYREEE (reference sequence). The CDR3 DNA reads TGTGCCAGCAGTTTAGCGGGGGGCTCCTCCTACGAGCAGTACTTC. Encoded protein: CASSLAGGSSYEQYF. Variable domain in full (rest from reference TRBV5-4 and TRBJ2-7): ETGVTQSPTHLIKTRGQQVTLRCSSQSGHNTVSWYQQALGQGPQFIFQYYREEENGRGNFPPRFSGLQFPNYSSELNVNALELDDSALYLCASSLAGGSSYEQYFGPGTRLTVT.

The gene calls are TRBV28 and TRBJ1-1, with no clear D. V lost 4 bases to trimming and J lost 1 base, with 7 bases between them. Germline values: CDR1 MDHEN, CDR2 SYDVKM. The length of the CDR3 is 13 residues. CDR3 amino acids: CASSSTANTEAFF. The CDR3 nucleotides are TGTGCCAGCAGTTCAACAGCGAACACTGAAGCTTTCTTT.